This T cell receptor beta chain was sequenced in a study of shared clonotypes between healthy human individuals (TCRdb year 2020). Regarding the complete study: The cohort included three men and a couple of women between 18 and 49 years of age. To increase sequencing depth and limit assay-specific biases, different laboratories used diverse techniques to prepare libraries and sequence TCR repertoires. Leukapheresis yielded between about 0.9 and 8.9 billion PBMCs per donor. For each donor, CD4 naive and CD4 memory were each given three plates, CD8 naive was given two plates, and CD8 memory was given one plate. The study deeply sequenced blood TCR repertoires of about 5 healthy adults to estimate repertoire size and the extent of clonotype sharing between individuals.

The CDR3 runs 14 residues from the cysteine to the phenylalanine. Only CDR3 DNA remains: 42 bases, in frame from the first base. CDR1 SGHRS and CDR2 YFSETQ were looked up in the germline V gene. The junction carries 14 bases between V and J, which are trimmed by 5 bases and 5 bases respectively. Using the deep immunoSEQ assay, multiplex PCR amplified TCR CDR3 regions from genomic DNA. Genomic DNA extracted from each cell subset was distributed evenly over all wells of several immunoSEQ 96-well plates, and each plate served as one replicate. For sorted subsets, each replicate PCR was loaded with 200 ng genomic DNA, equivalent to 32,000 or so T cell genomes. The purified libraries were quantified using a Qubit 3.0 fluorometer, sized with a Bioanalyzer 2100, and then quantified again using the KAPA Library Quantification kit. Each immunoSEQ 96-well plate was sequenced on its own single-read 150-cycle Illumina NextSeq 550 flow cell. The paper's data handling went like this. Because only junctional sequences without quality scores were contained in the immunoSEQ output, filtering matching that applied to full-length reads could not be performed. To assign V/J genes and CDR3, sequences were annotated using PyIR, a Python wrapper for IgBLAST v1.9, with IMGT germline references. Reads with weak V/J assignments (E-value above 1e-6), missing CDR3, stop codons, out-of-frame junctions, or ambiguous translated residues were removed. V3J clonotypes were defined as sequences sharing the same inferred V gene, J gene, and CDR3 amino acid sequence. The percentage overlap between two repertoires was calculated by dividing the number of shared unique clonotypes by the size of the smaller repertoire. RTK rarefaction, the Chao1 estimator, and Recon v2.1 estimates of unobserved clonotypes were used to assess repertoire richness. OLGA was used to compute generation probabilities for all TCRbeta clonotypes that the gDNA method yielded from a few donors. TCRdb re-hosts the immuneACCESS table, in-frame sequences only. Its copies lack some clones; in the studies checked, an unresolved V gene accounts for under half of them, and the cause for the rest is not known. The V and J calls and the clone size are those of that table, but D and trimming were determined from the DNA. A total of some 1 million clones appear in this sample, 65% to 80% of them only once. The ten largest clonotypes hold about 1.5% of the sample.

In this sample, this clone turned up a few times. There is no known antigen for this receptor. No clone much larger than this one lies a single base away; base qualities are absent. The donors were healthy, HIV-negative adults with no recently reported acute infections or vaccinations. All donors were Caucasian adults living in Nashville, Tennessee, USA. CD4+ T cells were enriched by magnetic negative selection; naive cells were then positively selected on CD45RA, and the negative fraction formed the memory subset. Blood was obtained by leukapheresis, after which PBMCs were separated by Ficoll-Histopaque density gradient centrifugation and cryopreserved in liquid nitrogen vapor phase. Purity and quantity of every magnetically sorted T cell population were checked by analytical flow cytometry. From each sorted fraction, genomic DNA was isolated and quantified by UV absorbance on a Nanodrop 2000c. Broad study findings and their caveats: Rarefaction of sorted-subset datasets indicated incomplete sequencing despite the large sequencing depth. Pairwise subsampling led to the expectation that sequencing depth would affect the degree of clonotype sharing among donors. Because the study included a small number of donors, the genetic and exposure-history diversity represented was limited. Estimated clonotype richness was generally larger for naive than for memory subsets. Only blood was sampled, and tissue TCR repertoires likely differ from those in blood. Compared with non-shared clonotypes, clonotypes shared by all four sorted-subset donors had higher generation probabilities. Across a few donors, roughly 5.1% of naive CD4, roughly 3.4% of naive CD8, around 2.1% of memory CD4, and 0.4% of memory CD8 clonotypes were shared.

This clonotype originated in a man between 18 and 35 years old in good health. The chain uses TRBV5-1 and TRBJ1-5, with TRBD1 perhaps the D gene, on 6 matching bases. Sequenced input: memory CD4+ T cells sorted from blood. The cell subset or site label corresponds to: CD45RA-negative fraction. DNA sequence: TGCGCCAGCAGTGCCCAGGGGTTTGATCAGCCCCAGCATTTT. This translates into CASSAQGFDQPQHF.